The next 23 T cell receptor beta chains were all read from a single sample in a study of blood T cell repertoires in COVID-19. Repertoires were generated with immunoSEQ multiplex PCR, while TCRdb's copy carries only in-frame clones and drops some. The data hold roughly 390,000 clones, with approximately 87% observed a single time. Sequences were obtained from peripheral blood. The source is a woman between 25 and 40 years old with COVID-19, enrolled during active disease.

Written as DNA, the CDR3 is TGCAGCGTTGAAAGGGGGCCAGATACGCAGTATTTT. It translates to CSVERGPDTQYF. V is TRBV29-1 and J is TRBJ2-3, with 7 bases aligning to TRBD1. CDR3 length: 12 residues. J gave up 4 bases and V 2 bases, and 0 bases lay outside the gene matches. The germline CDR1 and CDR2 sequences are SQVTM and ANQGSEA.

The gene calls are TRBV6-1 and TRBJ1-4; D unclear. V lost 2 bases and J 0 bases, leaving 7 bases between the germline ends. Germline-derived CDR1 and CDR2 are MNHNS and SASEGT. The CDR3 spans 15 residues. The CDR3 DNA reads TGTGCCAGCAGTGAAACCAGTTCAACTAATGAAAAACTGTTTTTT. Protein product: CASSETSSTNEKLFF.

The V gene is TRBV2, the J gene TRBJ2-1; 7 bases line up with TRBD2. CDR3 length: 15 residues. Trimming cost V 4 bases and J 6 bases; bases outside gene matches: 9. The germline V gene has CDR1 SNHLY and CDR2 FYNNEI. DNA of the CDR3: TGTGCCAGCAGTGGGAGGATAGCGGGCACCAATGAGCAGTTCTTC. Encoded protein: CASSGRIAGTNEQFF.

Note on this clone: Other DNA sequences within the sample encode an identical CDR3. V usage is TRBV6-5 and J usage is TRBJ2-7, with 8 bases lining up with TRBD2. V shed 2 bases, J shed 6 bases, and the junction held 3 bases outside the gene matches. The CDR3 is 13 amino acids. The germline V gene has CDR1 MNHEY and CDR2 SVGAGI. The CDR3 loop reads CASSYGLAGEQYF. CDR3 DNA: TGTGCCAGCAGTTACGGCCTAGCGGGCGAGCAGTACTTC.

The chain employs TRBV2 and TRBJ1-6; 7 bases match TRBD1. The J segment lost 7 bases and the V segment lost 6 bases, leaving 6 bases of the junction unmatched. The germline CDR1 and CDR2 sequences are SNHLY and FYNNEI. There are 14 residues in the CDR3. The CDR3 DNA sequence: TGTGCCAGCAGCCGGACAGGTCTAAATTCACCCCTCCACTTT. As protein: CASSRTGLNSPLHF. Combining the CDR3 with reference TRBV2 and TRBJ1-6 gives the whole variable domain EPEVTQTPSHQVTQMGQEVILRCVPISNHLYFYWYRQILGQKVEFLVSFYNNEISEKSEIFDDQFSVERPDGSNFTLKIRSTKLEDSAMYFCASSRTGLNSPLHFGNGTRLTVT.

The chain carries TRBV18 and TRBJ2-3; D is possibly TRBD1 (8 bases). V lost 5 bases and J 0 bases, leaving 24 bases between the germline ends. The CDR3 has 19 amino acids. Germline CDR1 KGHSH, CDR2 LQKENI. CDR3 loop: CASSSSITYRGGSTDTQYF. The CDR3 DNA reads as TGTGCCAGCTCATCGAGTATCACCTACAGGGGGGGAAGCACAGATACGCAGTATTTT.

The chain has TRBV12-3 or TRBV12-4 and TRBJ2-2; no firm D call. The CDR3 is 13 residues long. V was cut by 2 bases and J by 9 bases, with 10 bases left in between. For the CDR3, the DNA is TGTGCCAGCAGTTTAAGTGTGGGCAGGGAGCTGTTTTTT. This encodes CASSLSVGRELFF.

The chain carries TRBV19 and TRBJ2-2, with TRBD1 matching over 10 bases. The CDR3 is 16 residues long. Germline lookup yields CDR1 LNHDA and CDR2 SQIVND (reference sequence). V lost 5 bases, J lost 4 bases, and 7 bases stayed unmatched. CDR3 DNA: TGTGCCAGTAGTCCACGACAGGGGGCCCGCACCGGGGAGCTGTTTTTT. It codes for CASSPRQGARTGELFF.

The chain links TRBV2 to TRBJ2-1, with 8 bases aligning to TRBD2. The germline V gene encodes CDR1 SNHLY and CDR2 FYNNEI. With V trimmed by 6 bases and J by 10 bases, 8 bases remained unmatched. CDR3 size: 13 residues. The CDR3 DNA reads as TGTGCCAGCAGACCCGGGAGGGCCGAGGAGCAGTTCTTC. It specifies CASRPGRAEEQFF.

The rearrangement links TRBV7-3 to TRBJ2-1; 11 bases match TRBD2. Germline-derived CDR1 and CDR2 are SGHTA and FQGTGA. The J segment lost 11 bases and the V segment lost 5 bases, leaving 5 bases of the junction unmatched. CDR3 length: 13 amino acids. CDR3 in DNA: TGTGCCAGCAGCCAAACTAGCGGGGGTAAGCAGTTCTTC. Translating it yields CASSQTSGGKQFF. Based on the CDR3 plus reference TRBV7-3 and TRBJ2-1, the full variable domain is GAGVSQTPSNKVTEKGKYVELRCDPISGHTALYWYRQSLGQGPEFLIYFQGTGAADDSGLPNDRFFAVRPEGSVSTLKIQRTERGDSAVYLCASSQTSGGKQFFGPGTRLTVL.

CDR3 sequence (DNA): TGTGCCAGCAGTCTAAACAGATATAGCAATCAGCCCCAGCATTTT. Encoded protein: CASSLNRYSNQPQHF. The chain joins TRBV28 to TRBJ1-5; D is ambiguous. The CDR3 covers 15 residues. The V gene lost 5 bases and the J gene lost 0 bases, with 11 bases spanning the gap. Per germline, CDR1 MDHEN and CDR2 SYDVKM.

The rearrangement joins TRBV19 to TRBJ2-3; 8 nucleotides line up with TRBD2. The germline V gene has CDR1 LNHDA and CDR2 SQIVND (reference sequence). The CDR3 has 14 residues. V dropped 7 bases and J dropped 6; count of bases not matched to a gene: 9. Here the CDR3 DNA reads TGTGCCAGTACCCTAGGTATAGCGGGGGATACGCAGTATTTT. It translates to CASTLGIAGDTQYF.

The gene calls are TRBV16 and TRBJ2-7; 7 nucleotides match TRBD1. The germline V gene has CDR1 KGHSY and CDR2 FQNENV. Trimming at V came to 4 bases and at J to 4 bases, leaving 1 base not matched to a gene. This CDR3 has 12 residues. For the CDR3, the DNA is TGTGCCAGCAGCCCGGACAGGTACGAGCAGTACTTC. It is translated as CASSPDRYEQYF.

The chain combines TRBV6-2 or TRBV6-3 with TRBJ2-7; no clear D. V dropped 2 bases and J dropped 0 bases, with 5 bases sitting between them. Germline V gene data show CDR1 as MNHEY and CDR2 as SVGEGT. The CDR3 totals 13 residues. This CDR3 is CASSYRSSYEQYF. The CDR3 DNA reads TGTGCCAGCAGTTACAGGAGCTCCTACGAGCAGTACTTC.

The chain couples TRBV15 to TRBJ2-5; 9 nucleotides agree with TRBD1. Trimming at V came to 2 bases and at J to 9 bases, leaving 10 bases not matched to a gene. CDR1 LNHNV and CDR2 YYDKDF come from the germline V gene (reference sequence). The CDR3 is made up of 15 amino acids. The CDR3 DNA reads TGTGCCACCAGCAGAAGCCCGGGACAGGGATTCTCCCAGTACTTC. Its translation is CATSRSPGQGFSQYF. The variable domain in full, with the rest retrieved from reference TRBV15 and TRBJ2-5, is DAMVIQNPRYQVTQFGKPVTLSCSQTLNHNVMYWYQQKSSQAPKLLFHYYDKDFNNEADTPDNFQSRRPNTSFCFLDIRSPGLGDTAMYLCATSRSPGQGFSQYFGPGTRLLVL.

The V gene is TRBV27, the J gene TRBJ1-6; possibly TRBD1 for D (6 bases). Germline lookup yields CDR1 MNHEY and CDR2 SMNVEV (reference sequence). The CDR3 consists of 16 residues. V lost 7 bases to trimming and J lost 3 bases, with 16 bases between them. The CDR3: CASTHREGHYNSPLHF. CDR3 sequence (DNA): TGTGCCAGCACTCACAGGGAGGGGCACTATAATTCACCCCTCCACTTT.

The chain recombines TRBV6-5 with TRBJ2-3, with TRBD2 as a possible D gene (5 bases). The CDR3 totals 15 residues. Germline CDR1 is MNHEY and CDR2 is SVGAGI. The ends were cut back, 7 bases at V and 3 bases at J, with 17 bases in the middle. CDR3 in DNA: TGTGCCAGCATACCCCGGGGATCTGGGACAGATACGCAGTATTTT. It codes for CASIPRGSGTDTQYF.

The chain has TRBV5-8 and TRBJ1-4; possible D gene TRBD1, 5 bases. Germline values: CDR1 SGHTS, CDR2 YDEGEE. V was cut by 4 bases and J by 8 bases, with 9 bases left in between. The CDR3 totals 12 residues. CDR3 sequence reads: CASSLRGEKLFF. The CDR3 DNA is TGTGCCAGCAGCCTACGGGGGGAAAAACTGTTTTTT.

The J gene is TRBJ2-7, the V gene TRBV30, with a tentative D call TRBD1 (6 bases). Germline CDR1 is GTSNPN and CDR2 is SVGIG (reference sequence). V lost 5 bases to trimming and J lost 2 bases, with 13 bases between them. The CDR3 is 13 amino acids. CDR3 DNA: TGTGCCTGGTCCCCGGGACAAACCTACGAGCAGTACTTC. This gives the protein CAWSPGQTYEQYF.

With respect to this clone: The same CDR3 arises from other DNA sequences in this sample as well. The V call is TRBV5-1, the J call TRBJ2-5; 8 positions agree with TRBD2. The germline V gene has CDR1 SGHRS and CDR2 YFSETQ. Trimming took 1 base from V and 1 from J; bases not matched to a gene: 6. The CDR3 loop spans 16 amino acids. This chain's CDR3 is CASSLRPGGTQETQYF. The CDR3 nucleotides read TGCGCCAGCAGCTTGCGTCCGGGAGGGACCCAAGAGACCCAGTACTTC. The whole variable domain, remainder taken from reference TRBV5-1 and TRBJ2-5, is KAGVTQTPRYLIKTRGQQVTLSCSPISGHRSVSWYQQTPGQGLQFLFEYFSETQRNKGNFPGRFSGRQFSNSRSEMNVSTLELGDSALYLCASSLRPGGTQETQYFGPGTRLLVL.

This chain joins TRBV5-4 and TRBJ2-1; D might be TRBD1 (5 bases). CDR1 and CDR2 from the germline V gene are SGHNT and YYREEE (reference sequence). The CDR3 is 14 residues long. The ends were cut back, 1 base at V and 8 bases at J, with 13 bases in the middle. CDR3 amino acids: CASSLFQGRDEQFF. The CDR3 nucleotides read TGTGCCAGCAGCTTGTTTCAGGGCCGGGATGAGCAGTTCTTC. Looking up the rest from reference TRBV5-4 and TRBJ2-1 gives the full variable domain: ETGVTQSPTHLIKTRGQQVTLRCSSQSGHNTVSWYQQALGQGPQFIFQYYREEENGRGNFPPRFSGLQFPNYSSELNVNALELDDSALYLCASSLFQGRDEQFFGPGTRLTVL.

This chain links TRBV7-9 with TRBJ2-3; 10 nucleotides align to TRBD2. The ends lost 5 bases at V and 7 bases at J; junction bases unmatched: 6. From germline, CDR1 is SEHNR and CDR2 FQNEAQ (reference sequence). CDR3 size: 14 residues. CDR3 amino acids: CASSLLLAGHTQYF. For the CDR3, the DNA is TGTGCCAGCAGCCTCCTACTAGCGGGGCATACGCAGTATTTT.

This clone was observed a single time. V is TRBV6-4 and J is TRBJ2-7; TRBD1 might be the D (6 bases). Germline CDR1 reads MRHNA; CDR2 reads SNTAGT. This CDR3 has 19 amino acids. Trimming shortened V by 10 bases and J by 3 bases, and 34 bases separated the two germline ends. CDR3 bases: TGTGCCACCCCCGCTTTAGGACGCTATGCTAGGGGGTGGGGCTACGAGCAGTACTTC. Amino acid sequence: CATPALGRYARGWGYEQYF.